These 5 T cell receptor beta chains originate from one sample sequenced in a study of blood T cell repertoires in COVID-19. Libraries were prepared by immunoSEQ multiplex PCR; TCRdb keeps only in-frame clonotypes and omits some of them. The table has roughly 150,000 clones, more than 70% seen once. The sequenced sample consisted of peripheral blood. All receptors derive from a man in his 60s with acute or convalescent COVID-19.

The rearrangement uses TRBV24-1 and TRBJ1-2; D is uncertain. In germline, CDR1 is KGHDR, CDR2 SFDVKD. V was shortened by 1 base and J by 5 bases, with 7 bases between the two germline ends. The CDR3 has 13 residues. CDR3 sequence (DNA): TGTGCCACCAGTGATTTAAGAGGATATGGCTACACCTTC. Its translation is CATSDLRGYGYTF.

The chain recombines TRBV10-3 with TRBJ1-1, with D unresolved. V shed 0 bases and J shed 7 bases, with 9 bases lying between them. CDR3 size: 13 residues. From germline, CDR1 is ENHRY and CDR2 SYGVKD. CDR3 region: CAISESKADEAFF. CDR3 in DNA: TGTGCCATCAGTGAGTCGAAGGCGGATGAAGCTTTCTTT.

The rearrangement joins TRBV12-5 to TRBJ2-3; D might be TRBD2 (6 bases). Deletions cut 3 bases from V and 4 bases from J, with 8 bases between. CDR1 and CDR2 from the germline V gene are LGHNT and FRNRAP. This CDR3 spans 13 amino acids. For the CDR3, the DNA is TGTGCTAGTGGTTTAACGGGGGCAGATACGCAGTATTTT. It specifies CASGLTGADTQYF.

V gene TRBV6-5 combines with J gene TRBJ1-5; 9 nucleotides align to TRBD1. Germline V gene lookup returns CDR1 MNHEY and CDR2 SVGAGI. V shed 4 bases, J shed 4 bases, and the junction held 5 bases outside the gene matches. CDR3 length equals 15 residues. In DNA, the CDR3 is TGTGCCAGCAGTTCGACGGGACAGGGTAATCAGCCCCAGCATTTT. Its protein product is CASSSTGQGNQPQHF.

This clone turned up a few times. V gene TRBV27 combines with J gene TRBJ2-3; 10 nucleotides align to TRBD2. CDR1 is MNHEY and CDR2 is SMNVEV in the germline V gene (reference sequence). Losses at the gene ends were 3 bases for V and 5 bases for J; bases not matched to a gene: 8. The CDR3 has 16 amino acids. The CDR3 region is CASSLLPAGGLDTQYF. The DNA for the CDR3 is TGTGCCAGCAGTTTGTTGCCAGCGGGGGGGCTAGATACGCAGTATTTT.